Below are 9 T cell receptor beta chains sequenced from a single sample in a study of shared clonotypes between healthy human individuals. Naive CD8 cells, CD45RO-negative and positively selected for CCR7, excluded terminally differentiated effector memory CD45RA+ cells. The data were produced by immunoSEQ multiplex PCR, yet TCRdb's version contains in-frame clones alone and is incomplete. Among around 1.9 million clones listed, more than 85% were seen once. Sequencing was carried out using naive CD8+ T cells from PBMCs. The receptors were sampled from a man aged 18 to 29 in good health. Some clones in this sample may be carry-over from other donors' samples.

This chain connects TRBV4-2 to TRBJ2-1, with 7 positions matching TRBD2. The V segment lost 2 bases and the J segment 3 bases; nucleotides outside the gene matches: 1. The CDR3 covers 14 residues. The germline V gene encodes CDR1 LGHNA and CDR2 YNFKEQ. The CDR3 region has the DNA TGTGCCAGCAGCCAACTAGCGGACTACAATGAGCAGTTCTTC. Amino acids: CASSQLADYNEQFF.

The chain recombines TRBV10-2 with TRBJ2-3; the D gene is possibly TRBD1 (6 bases). Germline CDR1 WSHSY, CDR2 SAAADI. The V end lost 11 bases, the J end lost 6 bases, and 9 bases lay between the germline ends. The CDR3 loop spans 10 amino acids. This chain's CDR3 is CASQGDTQYF. The CDR3 DNA is TGCGCCTCACAGGGCGATACGCAGTATTTT.

The rearrangement uses TRBV5-4 and TRBJ2-7, with TRBD2 identical over 8 bases. The length of the CDR3 is 15 residues. Germline CDR1 and CDR2: SGHNT and YYREEE (reference sequence). The trim removed 4 bases at V and 6 bases at J, leaving 12 bases unmatched. In nucleotides, the CDR3 is TGTGCCAGCAGCCTGAAGCGGGAGAGTCCGAGCGAGCAGTACTTC. This translates into CASSLKRESPSEQYF. Full variable domain (remainder filled in from reference TRBV5-4 and TRBJ2-7): ETGVTQSPTHLIKTRGQQVTLRCSSQSGHNTVSWYQQALGQGPQFIFQYYREEENGRGNFPPRFSGLQFPNYSSELNVNALELDDSALYLCASSLKRESPSEQYFGPGTRLTVT.

This chain uses TRBV7-8 with TRBJ2-7; the D call may be TRBD1 or TRBD2 (6 bases each). Trimming shortened V by 2 bases and J by 5 bases, and 10 bases separated the two germline ends. CDR1 SGHVS and CDR2 FQNEAQ come from the germline V gene. The CDR3 is made up of 13 amino acids. The CDR3 loop is CASSLFRGDEQYF. CDR3 nucleotides: TGTGCCAGCAGCTTATTTAGGGGGGACGAGCAGTACTTC.

The chain has TRBV5-8 and TRBJ2-5; D gene unclear. CDR1 is SGHTS and CDR2 is YDEGEE in the germline V gene. Trimming took 3 bases from V and 0 from J, leaving 6 bases between them. The CDR3 length is 13 residues. In DNA form, the CDR3 reads TGTGCCAGCAGCTCGGCTTACCAAGAGACCCAGTACTTC. As protein: CASSSAYQETQYF.

This chain uses TRBV4-2 with TRBJ2-7; D is possibly TRBD2 (6 bases). CDR3 length equals 16 residues. The germline V gene encodes CDR1 LGHNA and CDR2 YNFKEQ. The V gene lost 1 base and the J gene lost 1 base, with 14 bases spanning the gap. The CDR3 region has the DNA TGTGCCAGCAGCCAAGGCCGCGGGGTGGTTTCCTACGAGCAGTACTTC. Its protein product is CASSQGRGVVSYEQYF.

V and J are TRBV29-1 and TRBJ2-4; no reliable D call. Germline CDR1 is SQVTM and CDR2 is ANQGSEA. The CDR3 spans 12 residues. DNA of the CDR3: TGCAGTACGGTCACCCCCCAAAACATTCAGTACTTC. It codes for CSTVTPQNIQYF.

The V call is TRBV7-3, the J call TRBJ1-1, with 7 bases fitting TRBD1. V lost 5 bases and J lost 5; bases outside the gene matches: 17. CDR1 is SGHTA, CDR2 FQGTGA, per germline. CDR3 length equals 17 residues. DNA for the CDR3: TGTGCCAGCAGCCGACTTAAGGTACAGGGGATGAGGACTGAAGCTTTCTTT. Protein: CASSRLKVQGMRTEAFF. The variable domain in full, with the rest retrieved from reference TRBV7-3 and TRBJ1-1, is GAGVSQTPSNKVTEKGKYVELRCDPISGHTALYWYRQSLGQGPEFLIYFQGTGAADDSGLPNDRFFAVRPEGSVSTLKIQRTERGDSAVYLCASSRLKVQGMRTEAFFGQGTRLTVV.

In its sample, this clone was seen once. The gene calls are TRBV4-2 and TRBJ1-2; D remains unclear. This CDR3 spans 15 amino acids. CDR1 and CDR2 from the germline V gene are LGHNA and YNFKEQ. Trimming took off 1 base at V and 2 bases at J, with 11 bases between the two ends. CDR3 DNA: TGTGCCAGCAGCCAAGCGGCCACGGAGAACTATGGCTACACCTTC. Protein product: CASSQAATENYGYTF.